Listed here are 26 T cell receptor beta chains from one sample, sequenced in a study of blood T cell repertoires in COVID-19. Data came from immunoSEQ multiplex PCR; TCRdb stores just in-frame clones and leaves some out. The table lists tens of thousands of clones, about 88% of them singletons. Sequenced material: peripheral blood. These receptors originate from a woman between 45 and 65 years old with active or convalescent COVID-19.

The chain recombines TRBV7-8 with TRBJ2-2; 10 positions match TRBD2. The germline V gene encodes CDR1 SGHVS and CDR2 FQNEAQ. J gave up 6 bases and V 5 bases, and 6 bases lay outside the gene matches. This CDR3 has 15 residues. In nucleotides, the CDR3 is TGTGCCAGCAGCGCTAGCGGGGGTTACCCCGGGGAGCTGTTTTTT. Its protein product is CASSASGGYPGELFF.

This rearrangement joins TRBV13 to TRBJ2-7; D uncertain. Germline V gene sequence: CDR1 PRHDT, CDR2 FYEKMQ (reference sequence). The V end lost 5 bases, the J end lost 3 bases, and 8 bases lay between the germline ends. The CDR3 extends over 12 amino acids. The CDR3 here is CASSAGLYEQYF. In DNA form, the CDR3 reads TGTGCCAGCAGCGCAGGCCTCTACGAGCAGTACTTC.

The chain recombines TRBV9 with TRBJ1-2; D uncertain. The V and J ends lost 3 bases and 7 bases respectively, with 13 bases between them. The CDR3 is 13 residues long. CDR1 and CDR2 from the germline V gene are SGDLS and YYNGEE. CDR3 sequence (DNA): TGTGCCAGCAGCGGCGGGGTCGACGGTGGCTACACCTTC. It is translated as CASSGGVDGGYTF.

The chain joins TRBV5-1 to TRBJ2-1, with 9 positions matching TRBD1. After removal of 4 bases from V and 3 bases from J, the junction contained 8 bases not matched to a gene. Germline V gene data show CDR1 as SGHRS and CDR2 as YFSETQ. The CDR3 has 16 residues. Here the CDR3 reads CASSPQPGQGYNEQFF. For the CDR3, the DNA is TGCGCCAGCAGCCCCCAACCGGGACAGGGCTACAATGAGCAGTTCTTC.

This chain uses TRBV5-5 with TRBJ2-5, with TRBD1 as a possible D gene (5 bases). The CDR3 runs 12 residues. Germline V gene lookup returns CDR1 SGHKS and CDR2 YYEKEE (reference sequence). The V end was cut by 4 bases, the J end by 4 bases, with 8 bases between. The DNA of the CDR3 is TGTGCCAGCAGCACAGACAGAGAGACCCAGTACTTC. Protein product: CASSTDRETQYF.

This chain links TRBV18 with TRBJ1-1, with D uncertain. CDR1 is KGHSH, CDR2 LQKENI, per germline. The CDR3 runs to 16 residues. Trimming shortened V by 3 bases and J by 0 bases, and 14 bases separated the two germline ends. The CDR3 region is CASSPGEGAMNTEAFF. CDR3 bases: TGTGCCAGCTCACCCGGAGAGGGCGCCATGAACACTGAAGCTTTCTTT.

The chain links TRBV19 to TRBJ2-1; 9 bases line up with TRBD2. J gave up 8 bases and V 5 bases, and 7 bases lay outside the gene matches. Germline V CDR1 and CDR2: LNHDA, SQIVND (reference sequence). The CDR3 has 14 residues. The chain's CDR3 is CASSSASGMHEQFF. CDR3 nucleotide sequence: TGTGCCAGTAGTTCGGCTAGCGGGATGCATGAGCAGTTCTTC.

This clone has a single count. CDR3 amino acids: CASSGLAGTYEQYF. CDR3 bases: TGTGCCAGCAGCGGGCTAGCGGGTACCTACGAGCAGTACTTC. The chain has TRBV7-9 and TRBJ2-7; 8 bases agree with TRBD2. Germline values: CDR1 SEHNR, CDR2 FQNEAQ (reference sequence). CDR3 length equals 14 residues. V lost 5 bases to trimming and J lost 2 bases; unmatched junction nucleotides: 5.

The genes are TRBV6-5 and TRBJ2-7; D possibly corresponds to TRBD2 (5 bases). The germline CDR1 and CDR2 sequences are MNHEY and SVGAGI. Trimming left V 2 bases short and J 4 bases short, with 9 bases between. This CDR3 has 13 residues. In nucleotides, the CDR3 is TGTGCCAGCAGTTACGGTTTAGCGTACGAGCAGTACTTC. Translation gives CASSYGLAYEQYF.

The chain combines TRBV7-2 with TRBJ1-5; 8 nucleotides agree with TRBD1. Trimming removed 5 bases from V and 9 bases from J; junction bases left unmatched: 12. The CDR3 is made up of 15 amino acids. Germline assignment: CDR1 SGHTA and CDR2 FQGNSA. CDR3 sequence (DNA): TGTGCCAGCAGCCGGGACAGGAGTCGTGACCGGCCCCAGCATTTT. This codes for CASSRDRSRDRPQHF.

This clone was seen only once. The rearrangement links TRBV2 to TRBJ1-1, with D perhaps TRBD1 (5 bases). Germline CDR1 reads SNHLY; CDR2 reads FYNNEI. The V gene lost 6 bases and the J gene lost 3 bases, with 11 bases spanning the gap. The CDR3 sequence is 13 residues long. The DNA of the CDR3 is TGTGCCAGCAGCCCTGCAGGGCACACTGAAGCTTTCTTT. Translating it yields CASSPAGHTEAFF.

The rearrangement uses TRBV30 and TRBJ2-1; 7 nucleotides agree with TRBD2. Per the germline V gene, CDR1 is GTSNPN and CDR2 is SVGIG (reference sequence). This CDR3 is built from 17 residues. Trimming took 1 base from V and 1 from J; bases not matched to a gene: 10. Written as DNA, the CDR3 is TGTGCCTGGAGTGGAATGGGAGCGGGACGGTCCTACAATGAGCAGTTCTTC. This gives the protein CAWSGMGAGRSYNEQFF.

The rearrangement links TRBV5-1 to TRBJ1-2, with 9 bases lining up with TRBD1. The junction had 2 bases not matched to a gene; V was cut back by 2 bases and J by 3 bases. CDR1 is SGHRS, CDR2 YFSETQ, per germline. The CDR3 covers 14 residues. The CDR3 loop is CASSFGQGYYGYTF. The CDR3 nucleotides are TGCGCCAGCAGCTTCGGACAGGGGTACTATGGCTACACCTTC.

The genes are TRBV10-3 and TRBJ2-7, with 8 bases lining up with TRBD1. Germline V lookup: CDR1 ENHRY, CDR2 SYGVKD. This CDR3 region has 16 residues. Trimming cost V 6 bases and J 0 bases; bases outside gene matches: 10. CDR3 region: CAIRSGTGASSYEQYF. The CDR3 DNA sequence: TGTGCCATCAGGTCCGGGACAGGAGCCAGCTCCTACGAGCAGTACTTC.

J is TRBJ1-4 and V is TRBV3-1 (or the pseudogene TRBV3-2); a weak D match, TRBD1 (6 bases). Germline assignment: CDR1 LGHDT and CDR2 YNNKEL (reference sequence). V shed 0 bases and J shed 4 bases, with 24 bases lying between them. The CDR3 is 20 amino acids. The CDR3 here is CASSQDLWGQYQLLNEKLFF. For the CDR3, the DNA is TGTGCCAGCAGCCAAGATCTCTGGGGGCAGTACCAACTACTTAATGAAAAACTGTTTTTT.

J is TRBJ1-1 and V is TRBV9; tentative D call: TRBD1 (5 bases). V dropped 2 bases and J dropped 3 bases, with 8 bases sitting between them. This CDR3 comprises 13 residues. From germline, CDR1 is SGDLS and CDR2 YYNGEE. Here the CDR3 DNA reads TGTGCCAGCAGCGTGGTAGGGGACACTGAAGCTTTCTTT. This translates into CASSVVGDTEAFF.

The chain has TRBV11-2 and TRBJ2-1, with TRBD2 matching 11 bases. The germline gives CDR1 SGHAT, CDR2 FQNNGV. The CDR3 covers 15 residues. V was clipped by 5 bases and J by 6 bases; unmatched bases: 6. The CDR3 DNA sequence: TGTGCCAGCAGCGCCGGGACTAGCGGTCCCAATGAGCAGTTCTTC. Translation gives CASSAGTSGPNEQFF.

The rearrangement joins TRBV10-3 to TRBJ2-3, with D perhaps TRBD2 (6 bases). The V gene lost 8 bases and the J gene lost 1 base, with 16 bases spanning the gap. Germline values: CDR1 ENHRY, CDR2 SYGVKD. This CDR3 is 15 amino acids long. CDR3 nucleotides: TGTGCCATCCTTCGTTCCGGGGGACGCACAGATACGCAGTATTTT. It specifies CAILRSGGRTDTQYF.

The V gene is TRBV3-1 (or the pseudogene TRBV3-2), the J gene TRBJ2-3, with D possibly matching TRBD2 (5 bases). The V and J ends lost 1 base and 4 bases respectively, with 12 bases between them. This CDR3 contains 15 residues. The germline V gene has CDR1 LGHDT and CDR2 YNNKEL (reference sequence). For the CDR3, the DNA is TGTGCCAGCAGCCAAGGGGTCACGCGGGCAGATACGCAGTATTTT. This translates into CASSQGVTRADTQYF.

CDR3 coding DNA: TGTGCCAGCAGCTCCAGACAGCCCAGCACAGATACGCAGTATTTT. Its translation: CASSSRQPSTDTQYF. The chain combines TRBV13 with TRBJ2-3; D may be TRBD1 (5 bases). This CDR3 spans 15 amino acids. CDR1 PRHDT and CDR2 FYEKMQ come from the germline V gene (reference sequence). Trimming took off 4 bases at V and 0 bases at J, with 11 bases between the two ends.

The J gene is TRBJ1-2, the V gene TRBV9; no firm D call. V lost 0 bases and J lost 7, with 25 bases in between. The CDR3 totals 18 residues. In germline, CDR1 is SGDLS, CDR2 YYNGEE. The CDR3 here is CASSVGLGEGGPRVGYTF. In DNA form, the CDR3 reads TGTGCCAGCAGCGTAGGGCTCGGGGAGGGAGGCCCCCGAGTTGGCTACACCTTC.

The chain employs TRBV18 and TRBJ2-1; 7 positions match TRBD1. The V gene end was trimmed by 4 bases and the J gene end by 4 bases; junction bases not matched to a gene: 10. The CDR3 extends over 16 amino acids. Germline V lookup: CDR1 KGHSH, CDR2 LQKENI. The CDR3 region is CASSLEQGVVYNEQFF. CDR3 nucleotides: TGTGCCAGCTCACTTGAGCAGGGGGTGGTTTACAATGAGCAGTTCTTC.

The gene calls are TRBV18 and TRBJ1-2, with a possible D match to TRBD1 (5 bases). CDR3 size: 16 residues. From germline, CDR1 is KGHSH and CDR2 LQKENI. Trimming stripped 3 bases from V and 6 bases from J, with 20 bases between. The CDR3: CASSPSGGVVQNGYTF. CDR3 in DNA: TGTGCCAGCTCACCGTCTGGGGGGGTCGTTCAAAATGGCTACACCTTC.

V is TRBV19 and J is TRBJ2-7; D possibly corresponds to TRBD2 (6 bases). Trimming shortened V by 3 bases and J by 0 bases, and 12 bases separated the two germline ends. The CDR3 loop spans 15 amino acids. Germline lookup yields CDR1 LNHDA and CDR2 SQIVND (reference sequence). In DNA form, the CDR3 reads TGTGCCAGTAGTATCTCGGTAGCGGTCTCCTACGAGCAGTACTTC. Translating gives CASSISVAVSYEQYF.

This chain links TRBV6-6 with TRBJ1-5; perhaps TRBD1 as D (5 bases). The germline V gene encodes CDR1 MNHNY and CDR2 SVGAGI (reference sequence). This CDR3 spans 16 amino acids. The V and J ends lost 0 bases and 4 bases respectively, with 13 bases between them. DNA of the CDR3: TGTGCCAGCAGTTACTCCTTGGACATCCCTAATCAGCCCCAGCATTTT. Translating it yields CASSYSLDIPNQPQHF.

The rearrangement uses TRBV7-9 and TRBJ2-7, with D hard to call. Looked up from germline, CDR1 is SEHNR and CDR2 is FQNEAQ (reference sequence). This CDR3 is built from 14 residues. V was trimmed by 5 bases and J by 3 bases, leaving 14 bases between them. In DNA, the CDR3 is TGTGCCAGCAGCCCGTCCTTGCTAGGCTACGAGCAGTACTTC. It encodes CASSPSLLGYEQYF.